The text below deals with one TCR beta chain. Using immunoSEQ multiplex PCR, the repertoire was profiled, and TCRdb retains in-frame clones only, with some absent. The sample holds under 350,000 clones, 85% to 90% seen once. This record belongs to a study of blood T cell repertoires in COVID-19. As for the study in general: Researchers got acute and convalescent COVID-19 samples from the United States, Italy and Spain.

CDR1 is LNHDA and CDR2 is SQIVND in the germline V gene (reference sequence). The CDR3 loop spans 20 amino acids. The J segment lost 1 base and the V segment lost 5 bases, leaving 17 bases of the junction unmatched. The source material was peripheral blood. The TCR originated in a woman aged 25-40 years with COVID-19, enrolled during active disease. The rearrangement links TRBV19 to TRBJ2-2, with 9 bases that match TRBD1. The CDR3 region has the DNA TGTGCCAGTAGTCAGAAGGTCACAGGGGGCGAAGTGATGAACACCGGGGAGCTGTTTTTT. Amino acids: CASSQKVTGGEVMNTGELFF.